Detailed here is one TCR beta chain. Its antigen is still unknown. This record belongs to a study of cytomegalovirus exposure and HLA in healthy donors. General study points: Usually a TCR sequence was rare, but some public TCRs were found in many donors. The authors reported that TCR beta sequences could predict HLA-A and HLA-B alleles. These predictions were accurate for most subjects in the first cohort. As was reported, the classifier diagnosed cytomegalovirus status with high specificity and sensitivity.

Germline V gives CDR1 MNHEY, CDR2 SVGAGI. CDR3 length: 14 amino acids. V was clipped by 5 bases and J by 1 base, with 9 bases between them. Donors were nominally healthy when sampled, though unrecorded immune exposures were likely. The PCR made use of 60 Vbeta and 13 Jbeta primers. The data were produced by immunoSEQ multiplex PCR, yet TCRdb's version contains in-frame clones alone and is incomplete. The repertoire includes fewer than 250,000 clones, around 87% of them detected once, and 1.5% to 2% sits in the top ten. The chain carries TRBV6-5 and TRBJ1-5; D is unresolved. The sequence came from a woman aged 18-29 years in good health and CMV-seronegative. The source material was PBMCs. The CDR3 spells CASSDLGSNQPQHF. The CDR3 nucleotides read TGTGCCAGCAGTGACCTCGGGAGCAATCAGCCCCAGCATTTT.